The 15 T cell receptor beta chains presented below share a single source sample, sequenced in a study of cytomegalovirus exposure and HLA in healthy donors. The method was immunoSEQ multiplex PCR; TCRdb's version includes in-frame clones alone and lacks a portion of them. The profile covers about 220,000 clones, with under 95% appearing a single time and approximately 1.1% taken by the ten largest. Sequenced material: PBMCs. These receptors were obtained from a woman younger than 30 in good health and CMV-seronegative.

The chain has TRBV19 and TRBJ1-5; D perhaps matches TRBD1 (6 bases). CDR1 and CDR2 from the germline V gene are LNHDA and SQIVND (reference sequence). The germline V and J ends were trimmed by 7 bases and 7 bases, with 20 bases remaining between them. The CDR3 consists of 15 residues. CDR3 region: CASTQRGGISQPQHF. Written as DNA, the CDR3 is TGTGCCAGTACCCAAAGAGGGGGAATAAGCCAGCCCCAGCATTTT.

The chain has TRBV5-1 and TRBJ2-6, with TRBD1 matching 9 bases. Germline V CDR1 and CDR2: SGHRS, YFSETQ. This CDR3 region has 18 residues. J gave up 0 bases and V 2 bases, and 6 bases lay outside the gene matches. This CDR3 is CASSLPGQGYSGANVLTF. Here the CDR3 DNA reads TGCGCCAGCAGCTTACCGGGACAGGGTTACTCTGGGGCCAACGTCCTGACTTTC.

The gene calls are TRBV28 and TRBJ2-5; unclear D gene. CDR1 is MDHEN and CDR2 is SYDVKM in the germline V gene. V was trimmed by 4 bases and J by 1 base, leaving 19 bases between them. CDR3 length: 17 residues. Here the CDR3 DNA reads TGTGCCAGCAGTTCGACGCCGACTCGCCTCTTCCAAGAGACCCAGTACTTC. Protein product: CASSSTPTRLFQETQYF.

The chain employs TRBV2 and TRBJ2-5, with TRBD1 identical over 11 bases. CDR3 length: 14 residues. After removal of 4 bases from V and 4 bases from J, the junction contained 2 bases not matched to a gene. Germline assignment: CDR1 SNHLY and CDR2 FYNNEI. In DNA form, the CDR3 reads TGTGCCAGCAGTGCGGGACAGGGGGGAGAGACCCAGTACTTC. The encoded protein is CASSAGQGGETQYF.

The chain uses TRBV6-5 and TRBJ2-1, with a weak D call TRBD1 (5 bases). Germline assignment: CDR1 MNHEY and CDR2 SVGAGI. The ends were cut back, 7 bases at V and 6 bases at J, with 13 bases in the middle. The CDR3 extends over 13 amino acids. Written as DNA, the CDR3 is TGTGCCAGCACCAGGGTTTCAAGCAATGAGCAGTTCTTC. It specifies CASTRVSSNEQFF.

This clone was detected only a few times. The genes are TRBV6-1 and TRBJ2-7; 8 bases are a match to TRBD2. V gave up 7 bases and J gave up 2 bases; unmatched junction bases: 4. This CDR3 region has 13 residues. Germline V gene sequence: CDR1 MNHNS, CDR2 SASEGT. The CDR3 loop is CASNQREPYEQYF. The CDR3 DNA reads as TGTGCCAGCAATCAGCGGGAGCCCTACGAGCAGTACTTC.

The chain joins TRBV7-3 to TRBJ2-3; D is ambiguous. V lost 4 bases and J lost 4, with 12 bases in between. Germline CDR1 SGHTA, CDR2 FQGTGA. This CDR3 spans 14 amino acids. As DNA, the CDR3 is TGTGCCAGCAGCTCCCCCTGGTCGGCAGATACGCAGTATTTT. Its protein product is CASSSPWSADTQYF.

This chain joins TRBV19 and TRBJ1-2; possible D gene TRBD1, 6 bases. V lost 9 bases and J 8 bases, leaving 13 bases between the germline ends. In germline, CDR1 is LNHDA, CDR2 SQIVND (reference sequence). CDR3 length equals 11 residues. The CDR3 region has the DNA TGTGCCAGCACCCAGGGGAACGGCTACACCTTC. Amino acid sequence: CASTQGNGYTF.

The V gene is TRBV29-1, the J gene TRBJ1-1, with D unresolved. Trimming cost V 6 bases and J 0 bases, with 8 bases left between them. This CDR3 has 12 residues. CDR1 and CDR2 (germline): SQVTM, ANQGSEA. The CDR3 region has the DNA TGCAGCGTGACACCGATGAACACTGAAGCTTTCTTT. It translates to CSVTPMNTEAFF.

The genes are TRBV21-1 and TRBJ2-5; the table's TRBD1 call for D was not verified on the DNA. TRBV21-1 is a pseudogene. CDR3 size: 17 residues. The CDR3 DNA reads as TGTGCCAGCGTCAGTTCCAGGGTTTGTCGTTACGTGGAGACCCAGTACTTC. Protein: CASVSSRVCRYVETQYF.

This clone has just one count. This rearrangement joins TRBV5-1 to TRBJ2-3; D might be TRBD1 (6 bases). CDR1 is SGHRS and CDR2 is YFSETQ in the germline V gene. V was trimmed by 4 bases and J by 3 bases, leaving 12 bases between them. The CDR3 runs 14 residues. The CDR3 sequence: CASSVDSKTDTQYF. CDR3 coding DNA: TGCGCCAGCAGCGTGGACAGTAAGACAGATACGCAGTATTTT.

The rearrangement uses TRBV5-6 and TRBJ2-7; TRBD1 might be the D (5 bases). Germline CDR1 reads SGHDT; CDR2 reads YYEEEE. Trimming cost V 2 bases and J 3 bases, with 15 bases left between them. The CDR3 is 15 amino acids. The CDR3 bases are TGTGCCAGCAGCTTTGGCAGGGTGCTTTACTACGAGCAGTACTTC. This codes for CASSFGRVLYYEQYF.

The chain has TRBV7-6 and TRBJ2-7; 8 bases match TRBD2. Trimming at V came to 1 base and at J to 2 bases, leaving 4 bases not matched to a gene. This CDR3 spans 15 amino acids. Germline CDR1 and CDR2: SGHVS and FNYEAQ. CDR3 nucleotide sequence: TGTGCCAGCAGCTTAGATGCAGCGGGGGCCTACGAGCAGTACTTC. This gives the protein CASSLDAAGAYEQYF.

V gene TRBV5-4 combines with J gene TRBJ2-1; tentative D call: TRBD2 (6 bases). Germline V CDR1 and CDR2: SGHNT, YYREEE (reference sequence). The CDR3 loop spans 18 amino acids. V lost 4 bases and J lost 0, with 20 bases in between. CDR3 DNA: TGTGCCAGCAGCACCGGGGCCCGTAGCGGACTCTCCTACAATGAGCAGTTCTTC. Translation: CASSTGARSGLSYNEQFF. The full variable domain, with the rest looked up from reference TRBV5-4 and TRBJ2-1, is ETGVTQSPTHLIKTRGQQVTLRCSSQSGHNTVSWYQQALGQGPQFIFQYYREEENGRGNFPPRFSGLQFPNYSSELNVNALELDDSALYLCASSTGARSGLSYNEQFFGPGTRLTVL.

The CDR3 here is CASSLGDRGPYEQYF. The CDR3 nucleotides are TGTGCCAGCAGCTTGGGGGACAGGGGGCCCTACGAGCAGTACTTC. V and J are TRBV5-4 and TRBJ2-7; 12 bases agree with TRBD1. Trimming took 0 bases from V and 2 from J; bases not matched to a gene: 0. Germline V gene sequence: CDR1 SGHNT, CDR2 YYREEE (reference sequence). The CDR3 sequence is 15 residues long.